The 23 T cell receptor beta chains given below trace back to one sample, sequenced in a study of blood T cell repertoires in COVID-19. Libraries were prepared by immunoSEQ multiplex PCR; TCRdb keeps only in-frame clonotypes and omits some of them. The sample holds around 100,000 clones, 80% to 90% seen once. The source material was peripheral blood. The receptors were gathered from a man older than 75 with acute or convalescent COVID-19.

This clone was picked up one time. The V and J genes are TRBV2 and TRBJ1-3; D is ambiguous. CDR1 is SNHLY, CDR2 FYNNEI, per germline. Deletions cut 2 bases from V and 0 bases from J, with 5 bases between. The CDR3 is made up of 14 amino acids. The CDR3 is CASSEQHSGNTIYF. The DNA for the CDR3 is TGTGCCAGCAGTGAACAACACTCTGGAAACACCATATATTTT. Full variable domain (remainder filled in from reference TRBV2 and TRBJ1-3): EPEVTQTPSHQVTQMGQEVILRCVPISNHLYFYWYRQILGQKVEFLVSFYNNEISEKSEIFDDQFSVERPDGSNFTLKIRSTKLEDSAMYFCASSEQHSGNTIYFGEGSWLTVV.

This clone has more than one count but fewer than ten. The V and J genes are TRBV28 and TRBJ1-4, with D possibly matching TRBD1 (5 bases). V shed 7 bases and J shed 1 base, with 13 bases lying between them. The germline V gene has CDR1 MDHEN and CDR2 SYDVKM. The CDR3 length is 15 residues. The DNA of the CDR3 is TGTGCCAGCACTCTCCACCAGGGAACTAATGAAAAACTGTTTTTT. Amino acids: CASTLHQGTNEKLFF.

This chain links TRBV7-9 with TRBJ1-2, with a possible D match to TRBD1 (6 bases). V was trimmed by 4 bases and J by 7 bases, leaving 13 bases between them. The CDR3 is made up of 13 amino acids. CDR1 SEHNR and CDR2 FQNEAQ come from the germline V gene (reference sequence). In nucleotides, the CDR3 is TGTGCCAGCAGCTCGCCGAACAGGGCTGGCTACACCTTC. Encoded protein: CASSSPNRAGYTF.

The table lists this clone with a few counts. The DNA for the CDR3 is TGTGCCAGTAGTGGGGCAGGAGTTTTCTATGGCTACACCTTC. Amino acids: CASSGAGVFYGYTF. The genes are TRBV19 and TRBJ1-2; a possible D gene is TRBD1 (5 bases). The CDR3 runs to 14 residues. V was clipped by 5 bases and J by 4 bases, with 14 bases between them. Germline V gene sequence: CDR1 LNHDA, CDR2 SQIVND (reference sequence).

This clone was recorded a few times. The CDR3 coding sequence is TGTGCCAGCAGCCGCACTTACAATGAGCAGTTCTTC. Its translation is CASSRTYNEQFF. The V gene is TRBV3-1 (or the pseudogene TRBV3-2), the J gene TRBJ2-1; D not certain. V lost 4 bases and J 4 bases, leaving 5 bases between the germline ends. CDR3 length equals 12 residues. The germline V gene has CDR1 LGHDT and CDR2 YNNKEL (reference sequence).

This clone appeared a single time. The genes are TRBV10-3 and TRBJ2-3, with TRBD1 identical over 7 bases. With 6 bases clipped from V and 0 bases from J, the junction kept 6 bases outside the gene matches. CDR1 is ENHRY, CDR2 SYGVKD, per germline. CDR3 size: 15 residues. The DNA for the CDR3 is TGTGCCATCAGCCGGGGACAGCCTAGCACAGATACGCAGTATTTT. This gives the protein CAISRGQPSTDTQYF.

The chain links TRBV4-1 to TRBJ1-3; 10 positions match TRBD1. Germline V lookup: CDR1 MGHRA, CDR2 YSYEKL. The CDR3 is made up of 16 amino acids. The J segment lost 3 bases and the V segment lost 2 bases, leaving 4 bases of the junction unmatched. CDR3 nucleotide sequence: TGCGCCAGCAGCCAACCCGACAGGGGGCATGGAAACACCATATATTTT. Translating it yields CASSQPDRGHGNTIYF.

The chain links TRBV20-1 to TRBJ2-1; 7 bases match TRBD2. V shed 3 bases and J 5 bases; nucleotides not matched to a gene: 10. CDR1 is DFQATT, CDR2 SNEGSKA, per germline (reference sequence). The CDR3 contains 15 residues. CDR3 loop: CSASFASGLNNEQFF. CDR3 sequence (DNA): TGCAGTGCTAGTTTTGCTAGCGGACTAAACAATGAGCAGTTCTTC.

The chain combines TRBV18 with TRBJ1-5, with unresolved D. The CDR3 length is 13 residues. Germline CDR1 reads KGHSH; CDR2 reads LQKENI. Trimming left V 5 bases short and J 7 bases short, with 12 bases between. CDR3: CASSSGREQPQHF. The CDR3 nucleotides read TGTGCCAGCTCATCAGGACGGGAACAGCCCCAGCATTTT.

The rearrangement joins TRBV5-1 to TRBJ2-7; TRBD1 might be the D (5 bases). In germline, CDR1 is SGHRS, CDR2 YFSETQ. V lost 4 bases, J lost 0 bases, and 11 bases lay in between. CDR3 size: 14 residues. The CDR3 spells CASSVGPGSYEQYF. For the CDR3, the DNA is TGCGCCAGCAGCGTGGGGCCGGGCTCCTACGAGCAGTACTTC. Together with reference TRBV5-1 and TRBJ2-7, the CDR3 gives the full variable domain: KAGVTQTPRYLIKTRGQQVTLSCSPISGHRSVSWYQQTPGQGLQFLFEYFSETQRNKGNFPGRFSGRQFSNSRSEMNVSTLELGDSALYLCASSVGPGSYEQYFGPGTRLTVT.

The V call is TRBV28, the J call TRBJ2-1; no firm D call. CDR1 and CDR2 (germline): MDHEN, SYDVKM. Trimming pared 1 base from V and 0 bases from J, leaving 4 bases between. The CDR3 runs 14 residues. The CDR3 coding sequence is TGTGCCAGCAGTTTATACAGCTCCTACAATGAGCAGTTCTTC. Protein: CASSLYSSYNEQFF.

This clone appeared a single time. V is TRBV20-1 and J is TRBJ2-7; D unclear. The CDR3 runs 11 residues. V was cut by 5 bases and J by 1 base, with 6 bases left in between. Germline V gene sequence: CDR1 DFQATT, CDR2 SNEGSKA (reference sequence). The CDR3 here is CSAFPSYEQYF. The CDR3 DNA is TGCAGTGCTTTCCCTTCCTACGAGCAGTACTTC.

This chain joins TRBV15 and TRBJ2-2, with no clear D. Looked up from germline, CDR1 is LNHNV and CDR2 is YYDKDF (reference sequence). The CDR3 length is 15 residues. Trimming removed 3 bases at V and 1 base at J, with 9 bases between. The CDR3: CATSRTRQNTGELFF. CDR3 sequence (DNA): TGTGCCACCAGCAGGACACGACAGAACACCGGGGAGCTGTTTTTT.

About this clone itself: The sample carries other DNA sequences with the same CDR3. CDR3 bases: TGTGCCATCGGGAGGGGCAATCAGCCCCAGCATTTT. Its translation is CAIGRGNQPQHF. The chain links TRBV28 to TRBJ1-5, with unresolved D. Trimming removed 10 bases from V and 2 bases from J, with 9 bases in between. The CDR3 has 12 residues. Per the germline V gene, CDR1 is MDHEN and CDR2 is SYDVKM.

This chain links TRBV5-1 with TRBJ2-7; D may be TRBD2 (5 bases). V lost 2 bases, J lost 6 bases, and 18 bases lay in between. In germline, CDR1 is SGHRS, CDR2 YFSETQ. The CDR3 loop spans 15 amino acids. The CDR3 coding sequence is TGCGCCAGCAGCTTTGGACGTCCGATTGGACTCGAGCAGTACTTC. Protein sequence: CASSFGRPIGLEQYF.

This chain connects TRBV6-5 to TRBJ2-7; 8 nucleotides line up with TRBD1. The germline V gene encodes CDR1 MNHEY and CDR2 SVGAGI. The V segment lost 4 bases and the J segment 4 bases; nucleotides outside the gene matches: 6. This CDR3 contains 14 residues. CDR3 in DNA: TGTGCCAGCAGTTCCGGGACAGGTGTTTACGAGCAGTACTTC. Translating it yields CASSSGTGVYEQYF.

CDR3 DNA sequence: TGTGCCAGCAGCCAAGTTAGTCGGAACACTGAAGCTTTCTTT. Protein: CASSQVSRNTEAFF. This chain connects TRBV3-1 (or the pseudogene TRBV3-2) to TRBJ1-1; the D is unclear. V was cut by 1 base and J by 1 base, with 7 bases left in between. CDR3 length: 14 residues. Germline V gives CDR1 LGHDT, CDR2 YNNKEL (reference sequence).

This clone was seen more than once but under ten times. The rearrangement uses TRBV28 and TRBJ1-5; D gene unclear. Trimming removed 6 bases from V and 3 bases from J, with 15 bases in between. Germline V gene lookup returns CDR1 MDHEN and CDR2 SYDVKM. This CDR3 region has 15 residues. CDR3 sequence: CASSLAGRNNQPQHF. As DNA, the CDR3 is TGTGCCAGCAGCCTCGCCGGCAGGAACAATCAGCCCCAGCATTTT.

This clone occurred once. This chain uses TRBV3-1 (or the pseudogene TRBV3-2) with TRBJ2-3; D is perhaps TRBD1 (6 bases). Trimming stripped 5 bases from V and 0 bases from J, with 12 bases between. The length of the CDR3 is 15 residues. CDR1 is LGHDT and CDR2 is YNNKEL in the germline V gene (reference sequence). DNA for the CDR3: TGTGCCAGCAGCGGTAAGGGACATAGCACAGATACGCAGTATTTT. Translated, it gives CASSGKGHSTDTQYF.

The chain has TRBV10-3 and TRBJ1-3, with D tentatively TRBD1 (6 bases). CDR1 ENHRY and CDR2 SYGVKD come from the germline V gene. V was cut by 3 bases and J by 3 bases, with 15 bases left in between. The CDR3 has 16 amino acids. The CDR3 DNA reads TGTGCCATCAGTGAAACAGGGCCTAGTTTTGGAAACACCATATATTTT. This encodes CAISETGPSFGNTIYF.

The genes are TRBV24-1 and TRBJ2-3; D is possibly TRBD1 (8 bases). This CDR3 has 14 residues. CDR1 is KGHDR, CDR2 SFDVKD, per germline. V was shortened by 6 bases and J by 5 bases, with 14 bases between the two germline ends. CDR3 nucleotide sequence: TGTGCCACCAGTTCGACAGGGGAGGGAGATACGCAGTATTTT. The encoded protein is CATSSTGEGDTQYF.

V gene TRBV6-2 or TRBV6-3 combines with J gene TRBJ2-6; D possibly corresponds to TRBD2 (5 bases). V lost 4 bases and J 4 bases, leaving 14 bases between the germline ends. The CDR3 extends over 16 amino acids. CDR1 and CDR2 from the germline V gene are MNHEY and SVGEGT. The CDR3 region is CASSSRPGRGANVLTF. The DNA for the CDR3 is TGTGCCAGCAGTTCTCGTCCGGGGAGAGGGGCCAACGTCCTGACTTTC.

The chain couples TRBV2 to TRBJ1-4; TRBD1 might be the D (5 bases). Germline values: CDR1 SNHLY, CDR2 FYNNEI. Trimming cost V 0 bases and J 5 bases, with 10 bases left between them. The CDR3 length is 15 residues. The CDR3 DNA follows: TGTGCCAGCAGTGAAGCTGGGGCAGTAAATGAAAAACTGTTTTTT. Translation: CASSEAGAVNEKLFF.